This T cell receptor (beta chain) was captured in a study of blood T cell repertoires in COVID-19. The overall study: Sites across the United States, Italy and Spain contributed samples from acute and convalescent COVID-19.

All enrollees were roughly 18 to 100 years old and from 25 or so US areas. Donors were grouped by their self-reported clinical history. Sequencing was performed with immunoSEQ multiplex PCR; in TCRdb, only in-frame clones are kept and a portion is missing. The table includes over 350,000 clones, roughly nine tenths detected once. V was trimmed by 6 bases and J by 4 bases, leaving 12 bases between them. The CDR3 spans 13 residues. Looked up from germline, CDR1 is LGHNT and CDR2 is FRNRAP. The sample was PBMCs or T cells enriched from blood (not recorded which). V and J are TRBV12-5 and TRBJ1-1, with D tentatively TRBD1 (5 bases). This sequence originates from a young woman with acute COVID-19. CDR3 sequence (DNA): TGTGCTAGTGGGCTAGAAAGGGGCACTGAAGCTTTCTTT. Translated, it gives CASGLERGTEAFF.